This TCR beta chain emerged from a study of blood T cell repertoires in COVID-19. Study-level background: The United States, Italy and Spain provided the acute and convalescent COVID-19 samples.

The CDR3 has 18 amino acids. Trimming removed 3 bases from V and 3 bases from J; junction bases left unmatched: 14. Germline V CDR1 and CDR2: SGHDN, FVKESK. There are a few counts of this clone. Assay used: immunoSEQ multiplex PCR; TCRdb lists only in-frame clones, some missing. The table has over 130,000 clones, 65% to 90% seen once; the top ten hold roughly 2.9%. The material sequenced was peripheral blood. This TCR was sampled from a man aged 50 or older with acute or convalescent COVID-19. V is TRBV14 and J is TRBJ1-5; 7 bases match TRBD1. DNA for the CDR3: TGTGCCAGCAGCCACTCCGAAGAAAGGGGGCTACTCAATCAGCCCCAGCATTTT. The encoded protein is CASSHSEERGLLNQPQHF.